Sequencing of this T cell receptor (beta chain) was carried out in a study of response to subunit inactivated influenza vaccine. With respect to this clonotype: Its antigen remains unknown.

In TCRdb, the RT-PCR reads were re-called with MiXCR into one record per CDR3 protein. Among approximately 520,000 distinct CDR3 sequences, more than 15% were seen once, and the ten largest hold over 2.5%. Broader study findings: Authors suggested few new T cells are recruited by each seasonal influenza vaccination.

CDR1 and CDR2 from the germline V gene are MDHEN and SYDVKM. V gave up 10 bases and J gave up 3 bases, with 7 bases separating them. This CDR3 contains 10 residues. The specimen comprised CD4+ T cells sorted from PBMCs, sampled 23 months after vaccination. The chain employs TRBV28 and TRBJ2-7; D call uncertain. The clonotype originates from a man aged 45 to 70 who received an inactivated influenza vaccine. DNA for the CDR3: TGTGCCACCGGTGGCTACGAGCAGTACTTC. Translating gives CATGGYEQYF. The entire variable domain, with the rest obtained from reference TRBV28 and TRBJ2-7, is as follows: DVKVTQSSRYLVKRTGEKVFLECVQDMDHENMFWYRQDPGLGLRLIYFSYDVKMKEKGDIPEGYSVSREKKERFSLILESASTNQTSMYLCATGGYEQYFGPGTRLTVT.